The 7 T cell receptor beta chains in this list originate from one sample, sequenced in a study of T cells in Graves' hyperthyroidism and ophthalmopathy. Amplification yielded TCR beta CDR3 regions, with RNA transcripts as the source. An initial round of RT-PCR targeting the TCR CDR3 relied on the HTBI primer set. TCRdb reprocessed the multiplex PCR reads with MiXCR, giving one entry per CDR3 protein. Counted here are fewer than 300,000 distinct CDR3 sequences, 13% to 15% occurring once; the ten biggest clones make up roughly 31%. Sample: blood. These receptors all stem from a woman aged 50 to 65 with Graves' hyperthyroidism that later progressed to Graves' ophthalmopathy.

This clonotype showed up many times. The DNA of the CDR3 is TGTGCCAGCAGTTCCGGACAGGGCCCAGAGACCCAGTACTTC. It translates to CASSSGQGPETQYF. The rearrangement joins TRBV28 to TRBJ2-5; 8 nucleotides match TRBD1. Germline CDR1 MDHEN, CDR2 SYDVKM. The V gene end was trimmed by 4 bases and the J gene end by 4 bases; junction bases not matched to a gene: 5. The CDR3 contains 14 residues.

With regard to this clonotype: A read error is possible here, since a much larger clone lies one base away. V gene TRBV29-1 combines with J gene TRBJ2-5; no definite D call. The CDR3 consists of 12 residues. Germline values: CDR1 SQVTM, CDR2 ANQGSEA. Between the trimmed V and J ends, which lost 1 base and 1 base, there was a span of 4 bases. The CDR3 DNA is TGCAGCGTTGAAGGGGGCCAAGAGACCCAGTACTTC. This codes for CSVEGGQETQYF.

The chain couples TRBV4-2 to TRBJ2-2; maybe TRBD1 (5 bases). The CDR3 covers 20 residues. Looked up from germline, CDR1 is LGHNA and CDR2 is YNFKEQ. V lost 2 bases and J 0 bases, leaving 22 bases between the germline ends. CDR3 bases: TGTGCCAGCAGCCAAAGGCTTGGAGCAGGGCCCTCTTCGAACACCGGGGAGCTGTTTTTT. This gives the protein CASSQRLGAGPSSNTGELFF.

This clonotype was found a few times. The chain couples TRBV19 to TRBJ1-1, with D tentatively TRBD1 (6 bases). Germline values: CDR1 LNHDA, CDR2 SQIVND (reference sequence). The CDR3 totals 16 residues. The V gene lost 0 bases and the J gene lost 5 bases, with 16 bases spanning the gap. CDR3 bases: TGTGCCAGTAGTATAGATCTCTCACAGGGAAGAACTGAAGCTTTCTTT. Amino acids: CASSIDLSQGRTEAFF.

This clonotype was detected many times. The chain recombines TRBV3-1 with TRBJ2-3; 7 nucleotides match TRBD2. The V and J ends lost 3 bases and 0 bases, in that order; junction bases with no gene match: 9. The CDR3 has 17 amino acids. CDR1 LGHDT and CDR2 YNNKEL come from the germline V gene (reference sequence). The CDR3 DNA reads as TGTGCCAGCAGCCATGTCATAGGCGGGAGAAGCACAGATACGCAGTATTTT. Protein: CASSHVIGGRSTDTQYF.

At least ten counts were recorded for this clonotype. The V call is TRBV5-1, the J call TRBJ1-1; 7 bases are shared with TRBD1. Per germline, CDR1 SGHRS and CDR2 YFSETQ. With V trimmed by 3 bases and J by 3 bases, 8 bases remained unmatched. This CDR3 spans 15 amino acids. CDR3 residues: CASSSRQGGYTEAFF. The CDR3 coding sequence is TGCGCCAGCAGCTCGAGACAGGGTGGGTACACTGAAGCTTTCTTT.

J is TRBJ1-5 and V is TRBV16; D might be TRBD1 (6 bases). CDR3 length: 13 residues. Trimming removed 8 bases at V and 4 bases at J, with 12 bases between. The germline gives CDR1 KGHSY, CDR2 FQNENV. The CDR3 loop is CASLGRGNQPQHF. CDR3 nucleotides: TGTGCCAGCTTGGGGAGGGGGAATCAGCCCCAGCATTTT.